These T cell receptor beta chains were read from a single sample in a study of blood T cell repertoires in COVID-19. This table comes from immunoSEQ multiplex PCR, and its TCRdb copy is limited to in-frame clones, with some not included. The repertoire holds fewer than 110,000 clones, with 90% to 95% as singletons. The sequencing input was peripheral blood. The receptors here all came from a young woman with acute or convalescent COVID-19. CDR3s include the opening cysteine and the closing phenylalanine or tryptophan. Each record gives: J gene, clone size, D gene, V gene, CDR3 DNA, CDR3 protein. D genes are given only for firm matches. Size is omitted from some rows. Given values are once, few, many or a class for expanded clones.

TRBJ2-3	.	TRBD2	TRBV19	TGTGCCAGTAGTATAGATTGGACTAGCGGGGGGTCAGGATTCACAGATACGCAGTATTTT	CASSIDWTSGGSGFTDTQYF
TRBJ1-2	.	.	TRBV21-1	TGTGCCAGCAGCAAACCGCCAGGGCATTGGGGCTACACCTTC	CASSKPPGHWGYTF
TRBJ2-3	.	.	TRBV28	TGTGCCAGCAGCCGAGCAGATACGCAGTATTTT	CASSRADTQYF
TRBJ2-1	.	.	TRBV4-1	TGCGCCAGCAGCCACGAGGGGGACTCCTACAATGAGCAGTTCTTC	CASSHEGDSYNEQFF
TRBJ2-1	.	TRBD2	TRBV6-4	TGTGCCAGCAGTGGACCGGGACTAGCGAGTCACAATGAGCAGTTCTTC	CASSGPGLASHNEQFF
TRBJ1-1	.	TRBD1	TRBV4-3	TGCGCCAGCAGCTTCCGGACAGGGGGCGTCACTGAAGCTTTCTTT	CASSFRTGGVTEAFF
TRBJ2-7	.	TRBD1	TRBV9	TGTGCCAGCAGCCGAGACAGGGGATCCGGGGTCGAGCAGTACTTC	CASSRDRGSGVEQYF
TRBJ2-7	.	TRBD1	TRBV6-2/TRBV6-3	TGTGCCAGCAGTTACCGGAACAGGGGCGACGAGCAGTACTTC	CASSYRNRGDEQYF
TRBJ2-1	.	TRBD2	TRBV11-3	TGTGCCAGCAGCTTAGAAAGCGGGGGGGGTAATGAGCAGTTCTTC	CASSLESGGGNEQFF
TRBJ1-2	.	.	TRBV6-5	TGTGCCAGCAGTTACGGCAGGGGCAATGGCTACACCTTC	CASSYGRGNGYTF
TRBJ2-7	.	.	TRBV21-1	TGTGCCAGCAGCAAAGGGTTGAGGGACAGGGATTTTCCCGAGCAGTACTTC	CASSKGLRDRDFPEQYF
TRBJ2-2	.	.	TRBV25-1	TGTGCCAGCAGTGTCAAATCCACCGGGGAGCTGTTTTTT	CASSVKSTGELFF
TRBJ1-5	.	.	TRBV7-8	TGTGCCAGCAGCTTAGAAGGCCGGGGGGAGAATCAGCCCCAGCATTTT	CASSLEGRGENQPQHF
TRBJ2-3	.	.	TRBV19	TGTGCCAGTAGTGCTACAGCTAGCACAGATACGCAGTATTTT	CASSATASTDTQYF
TRBJ1-1	.	.	TRBV2	TGTGCCAGCAGTGAATGGAGTAGTGCTGAAGCTTTCTTT	CASSEWSSAEAFF
TRBJ2-5	.	TRBD2	TRBV7-9	TGTGCCAGCAGCTTAGTGGAGGCTAGCGGGGGGGAAGAGACCCAGTACTTC	CASSLVEASGGEETQYF
TRBJ2-5	once	TRBD2	TRBV7-9	TGTGCCAGCAGCATGACTAGCGGGGGGGCCCGCGAGACCCAGTACTTC	CASSMTSGGARETQYF
TRBJ2-3	few	TRBD2	TRBV4-1	TGCGCCAGCAGCCAAGGCGGGATAGCGGGAGGGGGGGCAGATACGCAGTATTTT	CASSQGGIAGGGADTQYF
TRBJ1-4	.	.	TRBV5-4	TGTGCCAGCAGCTCCCGGGGGGCTGGGAATGAAAAACTGTTTTTT	CASSSRGAGNEKLFF
TRBJ1-3	.	.	TRBV6-2/TRBV6-3	TGTGCCAGCAGTTACGCGGGGACCGTGACGGGAAACACCATATATTTT	CASSYAGTVTGNTIYF
TRBJ2-1	.	.	TRBV27	TGTGCCAGCAGTTTATCTGCGGGAACATACAATGAGCAGTTCTTC	CASSLSAGTYNEQFF
TRBJ2-3	.	TRBD1	TRBV7-3	TGTGCCAGCAGCCCTATCAGGGGGTCAGATACGCAGTATTTT	CASSPIRGSDTQYF
TRBJ2-5	once	TRBD2	TRBV3-1/TRBV3-2	TGTGCCAGCAGCCCAAGACTAGCGGCACAGACCCAGTACTTC	CASSPRLAAQTQYF
TRBJ2-1	.	TRBD2	TRBV7-9	TGTGCCAGCAGCTGGGGACTAGCGGGATATGAGCAGTTCTTC	CASSWGLAGYEQFF
TRBJ2-6	.	.	TRBV7-2	TGTGCCAGCGACCTTCACAGAGGGAGCTCTGGGGCCAACGTCCTGACTTTC	CASDLHRGSSGANVLTF
TRBJ2-2	once	.	TRBV9	TGTGCCAGCAGCGTAGAGGGGACATCAATCACCGGGGAGCTGTTTTTT	CASSVEGTSITGELFF
TRBJ2-7	.	.	TRBV27	TGTGCCAGCAGTTCAGGTCCAAACTACGAGCAGTACTTC	CASSSGPNYEQYF
TRBJ2-5	.	TRBD1	TRBV7-3	TGTGCCAGCAGCTCCCGGGACAGGGAGACCCAGTACTTC	CASSSRDRETQYF
TRBJ1-6	.	.	TRBV7-9	TGTGCCAGCAGCTTTTCAGGGGCCCGATATAATTCACCCCTCCACTTT	CASSFSGARYNSPLHF
TRBJ2-1	.	TRBD2	TRBV19	TGTGCCAGTAAGACTAGCGGGGGATACTCCTACAATGAGCAGTTCTTC	CASKTSGGYSYNEQFF
TRBJ2-7	.	.	TRBV7-8	TGTGCCAGCAGCTCAGTGGTCAGGTCTTACGAGCAGTACTTC	CASSSVVRSYEQYF
TRBJ1-2	.	.	TRBV6-5	TGTGCCAGCAGCAGGACGGGGGGGTATGGCTACACCTTC	CASSRTGGYGYTF
TRBJ1-5	.	TRBD1	TRBV5-1	TGCGCCAGCAGCTTTGACAGGGAACAGCCCCAGCATTTT	CASSFDREQPQHF
TRBJ1-6	.	TRBD1	TRBV7-9	TGTGCCAGCAGTAGGGACAGGGGCGAATCACCCCTCCACTTT	CASSRDRGESPLHF
TRBJ2-4	few	.	TRBV12-3/TRBV12-4	TGTGCCAGCAGTTTATATGACATTCAGTACTTC	CASSLYDIQYF
TRBJ2-2	.	TRBD1	TRBV25-1	TGTGCCAGCTTTCCAGGGGGCGCGGACACCGGGGAGCTGTTTTTT	CASFPGGADTGELFF
TRBJ1-6	.	.	TRBV3-1/TRBV3-2	TGTGCCAGCAGCCGGACAGCGTACCCCTCCTATAATTCACCCCTCCACTTT	CASSRTAYPSYNSPLHF
TRBJ1-3	.	.	TRBV28	TGTGCCAGCAGTGCTGAGGGTTACGGAAACACCATATATTTT	CASSAEGYGNTIYF
TRBJ2-5	.	TRBD1	TRBV11-3	TGTGCCAGCAGCTTAGCTCAGGGGGCTGGAGAGACCCAGTACTTC	CASSLAQGAGETQYF
TRBJ2-1	.	TRBD2	TRBV5-4	TGTGCCAGCAGCTTTGGGACTAGCGATGAGCAGTTCTTC	CASSFGTSDEQFF
TRBJ1-2	.	TRBD1	TRBV7-9	TGTGCCAGCAGCTACCGACAGGGCCGAGAATACTATGGCTACACCTTC	CASSYRQGREYYGYTF
TRBJ1-1	once	TRBD1	TRBV5-1	TGCGCCAGCAGCAAAGGACAGGATCCGACCGCCCAGTTAGCTTTCTTT	CASSKGQDPTAQLAFF
TRBJ1-1	.	.	TRBV7-8	TGTGCCAGCAGCCACAAGAGGGTCCCCGGTAACACTGAAGCTTTCTTT	CASSHKRVPGNTEAFF
TRBJ2-1	.	TRBD1	TRBV9	TGTGCCAGCAGCGCCGGGACAGGGTACAATGAGCAGTTCTTC	CASSAGTGYNEQFF
TRBJ2-2	.	.	TRBV28	TGTGCCAGCAGGCCCACAACGAACACCGGGGAGCTGTTTTTT	CASRPTTNTGELFF
TRBJ2-6	.	.	TRBV13	TGTGCCAGCAGCCTTTCTGGGGCCAACGTCCTGACTTTC	CASSLSGANVLTF
TRBJ2-5	.	TRBD1	TRBV11-2	TGTGCCAGCAGCTTAGAGCGGACAGGGGGCTTTGAGACCCAGTACTTC	CASSLERTGGFETQYF
TRBJ1-5	.	TRBD1	TRBV19	TGTGCCACTAACACAGGGGATAGCAATCAGCCCCAGCATTTT	CATNTGDSNQPQHF
TRBJ1-4	.	.	TRBV28	TGTGCCAGCAGTTTCGGGGGTCGATATAATGAAAAACTGTTTTTT	CASSFGGRYNEKLFF
TRBJ1-6	.	TRBD1	TRBV2	TGTGCCAGCAACCCATCCCGGGGGGGGACAGCTAATTCACCCCTCCACTTT	CASNPSRGGTANSPLHF
TRBJ2-7	.	.	TRBV12-3/TRBV12-4	TGTGCCAGCAGCTTGGACAGCTACGAGCAGTACTTC	CASSLDSYEQYF
TRBJ1-5	.	TRBD1	TRBV2	TGTGCCAGCAGTGCCGACAGGGTCCAGCCCCAGCATTTT	CASSADRVQPQHF
TRBJ1-1	.	.	TRBV28	TGTGCCAGCAGTCTCACAGGGCTCGGTGTGAACACTGAAGCTTTCTTT	CASSLTGLGVNTEAFF
TRBJ2-7	.	TRBD2	TRBV28	TGTGCCAGCAGTTTGCCTAGCGGGGGGGACCCCTACGAGCAGTACTTC	CASSLPSGGDPYEQYF
TRBJ1-4	.	.	TRBV7-6	TGTGCCAGCAGCTTACAGGCAGGGGAATTTGAAAAACTGTTTTTT	CASSLQAGEFEKLFF